One and the same sample provided the 14 T cell receptor beta chains below, sequenced in a study of sequential checkpoint blockade in melanoma. TCRdb keeps only in-frame clones here, not all; method: immunoSEQ multiplex PCR. The sample lists over 15,000 clones; approximately 80% were seen once. Treatment defined: randomized to nivolumab then ipilimumab (arm A) or the reverse (arm B). The specimen was CD8+ T cells sorted from blood (inferred from file names), collected from a patient given nivolumab and ipilimumab in sequence. Receptor source: a human donor with melanoma.

V is TRBV6-6 and J is TRBJ2-7, with TRBD1 identical over 10 bases. The V gene end was trimmed by 6 bases and the J gene end by 6 bases; junction bases not matched to a gene: 8. Germline V gene data show CDR1 as MNHNY and CDR2 as SVGAGI (reference sequence). This CDR3 has 14 amino acids. The CDR3 sequence is CASRPGTGESEQYF. CDR3 coding DNA: TGTGCCAGCAGGCCCGGGACAGGGGAGAGCGAGCAGTACTTC.

The chain has TRBV5-1 and TRBJ1-1; D not certain. Trimming cost V 4 bases and J 3 bases, with 13 bases left between them. CDR1 SGHRS and CDR2 YFSETQ come from the germline V gene. This CDR3 comprises 14 residues. In nucleotides, the CDR3 is TGCGCCAGCAGCCCGCGGAGGGTGGACACTGAAGCTTTCTTT. This sequence encodes CASSPRRVDTEAFF.

The chain uses TRBV19 and TRBJ1-1; 8 bases are a match to TRBD1. Germline V gives CDR1 LNHDA, CDR2 SQIVND (reference sequence). The CDR3 is 14 residues long. The junction had 8 bases not matched to a gene; V was cut back by 5 bases and J by 6 bases. The CDR3 coding sequence is TGTGCCAGTAGTCGGACAGGGCAAAGTCCTGAAGCTTTCTTT. Translating gives CASSRTGQSPEAFF.

The rearrangement links TRBV27 to TRBJ2-7; unclear D gene. V lost 2 bases to trimming and J lost 0 bases, with 5 bases between them. This CDR3 is built from 13 residues. The germline V gene encodes CDR1 MNHEY and CDR2 SMNVEV (reference sequence). The CDR3 here is CASSLGNSYEQYF. The CDR3 nucleotides read TGTGCCAGCAGTTTAGGCAACTCCTACGAGCAGTACTTC.

This clone showed up just once. J is TRBJ1-1 and V is TRBV5-1; D is ambiguous. V dropped 2 bases and J dropped 0 bases, with 11 bases sitting between them. CDR1 and CDR2 (germline): SGHRS, YFSETQ. CDR3 length: 15 residues. The CDR3: CASSFPGAMNTEAFF. For the CDR3, the DNA is TGCGCCAGCAGCTTCCCAGGTGCCATGAACACTGAAGCTTTCTTT.

There are a few counts of this clone. The chain links TRBV2 to TRBJ2-5; possibly TRBD2 for D (6 bases). The DNA end lines up better with TRBJ2-7; the J call may be wrong. The germline V gene has CDR1 SNHLY and CDR2 FYNNEI. This CDR3 contains 14 residues. The chain's CDR3 is CASSDGGWAYEQYF. The CDR3 DNA is TGTGCCAGCAGTGATGGGGGGTGGGCCTACGAGCAGTACTTC.

The chain carries TRBV30 and TRBJ1-2; TRBD1 is a possible D gene (5 bases). Trimming took 5 bases from V and 3 from J, leaving 13 bases between them. CDR1 is GTSNPN, CDR2 SVGIG, per germline (reference sequence). CDR3 length equals 13 residues. CDR3 sequence (DNA): TGTGCCTGGGGAATCAGGGTGGACTATGGCTACACCTTC. Translation: CAWGIRVDYGYTF.

The chain recombines TRBV9 with TRBJ1-4, with D possibly TRBD1 on 6 matching bases. Trimming shortened V by 10 bases and J by 4 bases, and 14 bases separated the two germline ends. Germline CDR1 SGDLS, CDR2 YYNGEE. The CDR3 sequence is 13 residues long. Written as DNA, the CDR3 is TGTGCCTCAGGGGCGGACGGTAATGAAAAACTGTTTTTT. Its translation: CASGADGNEKLFF. The whole variable domain, filled in from reference TRBV9 and TRBJ1-4, reads DSGVTQTPKHLITATGQRVTLRCSPRSGDLSVYWYQQSLDQGLQFLIQYYNGEERAKGNILERFSAQQFPDLHSELNLSSLELGDSALYFCASGADGNEKLFFGSGTQLSVL.

V gene TRBV4-1 combines with J gene TRBJ2-7; TRBD2 matches 8 bases. The CDR3 extends over 17 amino acids. Germline CDR1 MGHRA, CDR2 YSYEKL. V shed 1 base and J 4 bases; nucleotides not matched to a gene: 12. CDR3 nucleotides: TGCGCCAGCAGCCAAGGAATTGCCCTAGCGGGCGCTTACGAGCAGTACTTC. It is translated as CASSQGIALAGAYEQYF.

V usage is TRBV4-1 and J usage is TRBJ1-2; no clear D. Trimming cost V 1 base and J 5 bases, with 17 bases left between them. From germline, CDR1 is MGHRA and CDR2 YSYEKL. The CDR3 has 16 residues. CDR3 protein: CASSQGWAASQYGYTF. CDR3 in DNA: TGCGCCAGCAGCCAAGGGTGGGCTGCGTCACAGTATGGCTACACCTTC.

The CDR3 DNA reads as TGTGCCACGAACCTAGAGGGACAGCTGAACTATGGCTACACCTTC. Amino acids: CATNLEGQLNYGYTF. The chain recombines TRBV10-3 with TRBJ1-2, with TRBD1 identical over 7 bases. Trimming took 10 bases from V and 2 from J; bases not matched to a gene: 13. Looked up from germline, CDR1 is ENHRY and CDR2 is SYGVKD. This CDR3 has 15 amino acids.

The chain carries TRBV27 and TRBJ1-2, with a weak D call TRBD1 (6 bases). This CDR3 has 13 amino acids. V gave up 8 bases and J gave up 0 bases, with 10 bases separating them. Germline V gives CDR1 MNHEY, CDR2 SMNVEV (reference sequence). The CDR3 here is CASRTAPNYGYTF. CDR3 coding DNA: TGTGCCAGCCGGACAGCTCCTAACTATGGCTACACCTTC.

The chain links TRBV7-8 to TRBJ2-7; weak D call: TRBD2 (6 bases). This CDR3 contains 14 residues. Germline-derived CDR1 and CDR2 are SGHVS and FQNEAQ. Trimming shortened V by 5 bases and J by 5 bases, and 16 bases separated the two germline ends. CDR3: CASSGPTSLHEQYF. CDR3 DNA sequence: TGTGCCAGCAGCGGACCGACTAGTCTCCACGAGCAGTACTTC.

V and J are TRBV4-2 and TRBJ1-5; no reliable D call. Germline CDR1 and CDR2: LGHNA and YNFKEQ. The CDR3 length is 13 residues. Deletions cut 1 base from V and 4 bases from J, with 5 bases between. Here the CDR3 DNA reads TGTGCCAGCAGCCAAGGACATAATCAGCCCCAGCATTTT. It translates to CASSQGHNQPQHF.